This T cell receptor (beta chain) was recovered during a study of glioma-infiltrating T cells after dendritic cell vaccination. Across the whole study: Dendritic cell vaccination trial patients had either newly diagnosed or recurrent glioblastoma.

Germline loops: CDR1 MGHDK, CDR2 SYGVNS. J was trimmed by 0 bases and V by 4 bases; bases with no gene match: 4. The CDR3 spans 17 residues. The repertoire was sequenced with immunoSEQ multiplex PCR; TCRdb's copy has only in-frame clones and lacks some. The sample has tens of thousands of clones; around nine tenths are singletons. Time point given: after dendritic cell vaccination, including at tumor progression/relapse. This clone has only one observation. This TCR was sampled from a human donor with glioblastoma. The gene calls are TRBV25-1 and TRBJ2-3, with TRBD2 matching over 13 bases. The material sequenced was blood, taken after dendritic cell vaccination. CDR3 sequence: CASSVRTSGSSTDTQYF. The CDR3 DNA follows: TGTGCCAGCAGTGTCAGGACTAGCGGGAGTAGCACAGATACGCAGTATTTT. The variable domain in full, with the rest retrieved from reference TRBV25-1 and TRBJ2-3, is EADIYQTPRYLVIGTGKKITLECSQTMGHDKMYWYQQDPGMELHLIHYSYGVNSTEKGDLSSESTVSRIRTEHFPLTLESARPSHTSQYLCASSVRTSGSSTDTQYFGPGTRLTVL.